This T cell receptor beta chain was captured in a study of shared clonotypes between healthy human individuals. Whole-study findings and limits: The naive CD4 repertoires of several donors were compared, and around 4.9% of clonotypes were shared.

Assay used: immunoSEQ multiplex PCR; TCRdb lists only in-frame clones, some missing. Among approximately 2,000,000 clones, just under 95% were seen once, and the ten largest hold approximately 0.41%. Worth noting for this clone: Its antigen remains unknown.

Germline CDR1 reads SNHLY; CDR2 reads FYNNEI. Trimming at V came to 5 bases and at J to 6 bases, leaving 4 bases not matched to a gene. CDR3 length: 16 residues. The donor cohort consisted entirely of Caucasian adults residing in Nashville, Tennessee. CD45RA+ naive and CD45RA-negative memory subsets were separated from CD4+ cells. The source material was naive CD4+ T cells from PBMCs. Subset specified: CD45RA+ positively selected. This receptor was identified in a man aged 18 to 29 in good health. Some clones in this sample may be carry-over from other donors' samples. The chain is built from TRBV2 and TRBJ2-1; 16 bases are a match to TRBD2. CDR3 region: CASSLGLAGGFNEQFF. CDR3 bases: TGTGCCAGCAGTCTGGGACTAGCGGGAGGGTTCAATGAGCAGTTCTTC.